The 10 T cell receptor beta chains below come from one sample, sequenced in a study of blood T cell repertoires in COVID-19 (TCRdb year 2020). Libraries were made using the immunoSEQ multiplex PCR assay. TCRdb holds this immuneACCESS table with in-frame rearrangements only. Some clones are missing; in checked studies, unresolved V genes explain under half, and the rest has no known cause. A total of over 200,000 clones appear in this sample, about 88% of them only once. Roughly 2.5% of the sample lies in the top ten. Sample: peripheral blood. All receptors derive from an older woman with acute or convalescent COVID-19.

The chain carries TRBV4-2 and TRBJ2-2; TRBD1 might be the D (5 bases). This CDR3 region has 12 residues. The germline V and J ends were trimmed by 4 bases and 5 bases, with 5 bases remaining between them. From germline, CDR1 is LGHNA and CDR2 YNFKEQ. CDR3 coding DNA: TGTGCCAGCAGCCGACAGACCGGGGAGCTGTTTTTT. Its protein is CASSRQTGELFF.

This chain connects TRBV19 to TRBJ2-2; 10 bases are a match to TRBD1. The CDR3 extends over 15 amino acids. Trimming took 1 base from V and 4 from J; bases not matched to a gene: 0. Per germline, CDR1 LNHDA and CDR2 SQIVND (reference sequence). DNA of the CDR3: TGTGCCAGTAGTATAGGACAGGGGGCCACCGGGGAGCTGTTTTTT. Translating it yields CASSIGQGATGELFF.

The chain's CDR3 is CAWRGAMAGGYGYTF. The CDR3 coding sequence is TGTGCCTGGAGAGGGGCTATGGCAGGGGGCTATGGCTACACCTTC. V usage is TRBV30 and J usage is TRBJ1-2, with 7 nucleotides matching TRBD1. Per the germline V gene, CDR1 is GTSNPN and CDR2 is SVGIG (reference sequence). This CDR3 comprises 15 residues. Losses at the gene ends were 3 bases for V and 4 bases for J; bases not matched to a gene: 11.

The chain joins TRBV27 to TRBJ1-2; D may be TRBD1 (5 bases). The V end was cut by 7 bases, the J end by 0 bases, with 21 bases between. CDR3 length: 17 residues. Germline assignment: CDR1 MNHEY and CDR2 SMNVEV (reference sequence). In DNA form, the CDR3 reads TGTGCCAGCACCCCAGGCGCAGGGTACGGTCCTAACTATGGCTACACCTTC. It yields the protein CASTPGAGYGPNYGYTF.

This rearrangement joins TRBV28 to TRBJ2-3; D unresolved. This CDR3 contains 15 residues. Germline V gene data show CDR1 as MDHEN and CDR2 as SYDVKM. V shed 6 bases and J shed 2 bases, with 15 bases lying between them. CDR3 protein: CASRPPKRTTDTQYF. The DNA of the CDR3 is TGTGCCAGCAGGCCACCAAAGCGCACCACAGATACGCAGTATTTT.

The chain links TRBV3-1 (or the pseudogene TRBV3-2) to TRBJ1-1; D perhaps matches TRBD1 (5 bases). The V end lost 0 bases, the J end lost 10 bases, and 9 bases lay between the germline ends. CDR3 length: 12 residues. The germline CDR1 and CDR2 sequences are LGHDT and YNNKEL (reference sequence). The CDR3 region has the DNA TGTGCCAGCAGCCAAGATAGGAGGGGAGCTTTCTTT. This translates into CASSQDRRGAFF.

This chain links TRBV7-3 with TRBJ1-3; no clear D. Trimming cost V 2 bases and J 0 bases, with 17 bases left between them. Germline-derived CDR1 and CDR2 are SGHTA and FQGTGA. The CDR3 length is 18 residues. The CDR3 DNA is TGTGCCAGCAGCTTATCCCCCGCGACCGCTAGCTCTGGAAACACCATATATTTT. Residues: CASSLSPATASSGNTIYF.

The rearrangement links TRBV18 to TRBJ1-3, with D tentatively TRBD1 (5 bases). This CDR3 has 15 amino acids. Trimming shortened V by 2 bases and J by 2 bases, and 10 bases separated the two germline ends. Germline CDR1 and CDR2: KGHSH and LQKENI. CDR3 sequence reads: CASSPDQGPGNTIYF. The DNA of the CDR3 is TGTGCCAGCTCACCAGACCAGGGCCCTGGAAACACCATATATTTT.

The rearrangement uses TRBV6-4 and TRBJ1-2; no clear D. Germline V CDR1 and CDR2: MRHNA, SNTAGT. V lost 5 bases, J lost 0 bases, and 13 bases lay in between. CDR3 length: 15 amino acids. The CDR3 here is CASSRGHGPNYGYTF. As DNA, the CDR3 is TGTGCCAGCAGTAGAGGGCATGGGCCTAACTATGGCTACACCTTC.

This sequence joins TRBV5-4 and TRBJ2-7; TRBD1 agrees at 7 bases. V was clipped by 0 bases and J by 5 bases; unmatched bases: 5. From germline, CDR1 is SGHNT and CDR2 YYREEE (reference sequence). The CDR3 spans 14 residues. CDR3 bases: TGTGCCAGCAGCTTGGCCTCGACAGGGAACGAGCAGTACTTC. It is translated as CASSLASTGNEQYF.